What follows is one T cell receptor (beta chain) and its context. These data come from a study of blood T cell repertoires in COVID-19. About the study: Sources were T cells, B-cell-depleted T cells, or PBMCs; the material itself was cDNA or gDNA.

The CDR3 loop spans 13 amino acids. The V and J ends lost 3 bases and 4 bases respectively, with 9 bases between them. The germline CDR1 and CDR2 sequences are MNHEY and SMNVEV (reference sequence). Original processing methods: Amplifying reference gene primers gave estimates of nucleated cell counts. Generated by immunoSEQ multiplex PCR, the TCRdb table keeps only in-frame clones and is missing some. The DNA was the basis for D and trimming; V, J and clone size are from that table. Of approximately 90,000 clones listed, around 90% were seen once; the top ten hold more than 4.5%. The TCR was taken from a man aged 60 to 69 with COVID-19, enrolled during active disease. The rearrangement joins TRBV27 to TRBJ1-1; D remains unclear. Source material: peripheral blood. The CDR3 DNA reads TGTGCCAGCAGTTTGGCCGGGAGCACTGAAGCTTTCTTT. It is translated as CASSLAGSTEAFF.